This T cell receptor beta chain was captured by sequencing in a study of shared clonotypes between healthy human individuals. Measured with immunoSEQ multiplex PCR; TCRdb has only the in-frame clones, and not every one. The sample records more than 400,000 clones, approximately 78% being singletons. The CDR3 is made up of 20 amino acids. V lost 3 bases and J 0 bases, leaving 23 bases between the germline ends. From germline, CDR1 is LGHNA and CDR2 YNFKEQ. This clone was counted between two and nine times. Other DNA sequences of this sample code for an identical CDR3. The rearrangement links TRBV4-2 to TRBJ2-2; the D gene is possibly TRBD2 (6 bases). The sequence came from a woman in her forties in good health. Some clones in this sample may be carry-over from other donors' samples. The sequenced sample was PBMCs. The CDR3 bases are TGTGCCAGCAGCCATTGGTCGGCGGGACGGATTACTCCGAACACCGGGGAGCTGTTTTTT. This gives the protein CASSHWSAGRITPNTGELFF.